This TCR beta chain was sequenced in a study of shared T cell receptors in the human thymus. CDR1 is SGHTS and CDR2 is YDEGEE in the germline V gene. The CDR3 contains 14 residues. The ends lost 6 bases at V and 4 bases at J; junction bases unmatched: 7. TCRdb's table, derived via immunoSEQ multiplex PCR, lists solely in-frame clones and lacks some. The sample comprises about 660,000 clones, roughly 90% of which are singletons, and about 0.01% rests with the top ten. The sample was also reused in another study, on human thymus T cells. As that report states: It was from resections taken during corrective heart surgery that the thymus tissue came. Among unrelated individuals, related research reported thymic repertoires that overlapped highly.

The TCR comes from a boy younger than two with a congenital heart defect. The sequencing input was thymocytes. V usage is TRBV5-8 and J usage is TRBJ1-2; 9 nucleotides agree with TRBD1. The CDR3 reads CASTLQGAGYGYTF. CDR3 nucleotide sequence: TGTGCCAGCACATTACAGGGGGCAGGCTATGGCTACACCTTC.